The 7 T cell receptor beta chains below come from one sample, sequenced in a study of shared clonotypes between healthy human individuals. CD45RO-negative, CCR7-selected cells formed the naive CD8 fraction, which excluded terminally differentiated effector memory CD45RA+ cells. The protocol was immunoSEQ multiplex PCR, while the TCRdb copy is restricted to in-frame clones and leaves out a portion. The sample holds 2 million to 2.5 million clones, more than 85% seen once. Sequenced sample: naive CD8+ T cells from PBMCs. The origin of the receptors is a man younger than 30 in good health. Some clones in this sample may be carry-over from other donors' samples.

The V call is TRBV27, the J call TRBJ2-1, with D possibly TRBD1 on 6 matching bases. Germline CDR1 MNHEY, CDR2 SMNVEV (reference sequence). The CDR3 runs 13 residues. The V end lost 6 bases, the J end lost 10 bases, and 16 bases lay between the germline ends. DNA of the CDR3: TGTGCCAGCAGCAGGGCAGGGGCCGGGGAGCAGTTCTTC. As protein: CASSRAGAGEQFF.

The rearrangement uses TRBV6-1 and TRBJ2-7; D is ambiguous. Germline V gene lookup returns CDR1 MNHNS and CDR2 SASEGT. This CDR3 comprises 12 residues. Trimming left V 2 bases short and J 2 bases short, with 4 bases between. The CDR3 region is CASSELTYEQYF. For the CDR3, the DNA is TGTGCCAGCAGTGAACTTACCTACGAGCAGTACTTC.

This rearrangement joins TRBV5-1 to TRBJ1-2; 9 bases map to TRBD1. The CDR3 is made up of 17 amino acids. V lost 4 bases, J lost 1 base, and 11 bases stayed unmatched. Per germline, CDR1 SGHRS and CDR2 YFSETQ. The CDR3 reads CASSPGQGDLFNYGYTF. The CDR3 bases are TGCGCCAGCAGCCCGGGACAGGGCGACCTTTTTAACTATGGCTACACCTTC.

The chain couples TRBV10-3 to TRBJ1-1, with a weak D call TRBD1 (6 bases). Germline CDR1 reads ENHRY; CDR2 reads SYGVKD. V was cut by 3 bases and J by 6 bases, with 14 bases left in between. This CDR3 has 14 residues. CDR3 in DNA: TGTGCCATCAGTGATCGGGACACCCAATCTGAAGCTTTCTTT. Its translation is CAISDRDTQSEAFF.

This sequence joins TRBV19 and TRBJ2-1, with 11 positions matching TRBD2. CDR3 length equals 17 residues. With 0 bases clipped from V and 6 bases from J, the junction kept 7 bases outside the gene matches. Per the germline V gene, CDR1 is LNHDA and CDR2 is SQIVND (reference sequence). The CDR3 nucleotides read TGTGCCAGTAGTATAGAGATAGCGGGAGGGGCCGGCAATGAGCAGTTCTTC. Translating it yields CASSIEIAGGAGNEQFF.

The chain couples TRBV4-1 to TRBJ1-2; TRBD1 agrees at 7 bases. This CDR3 comprises 15 residues. Trimming at V came to 4 bases and at J to 4 bases, leaving 9 bases not matched to a gene. The germline CDR1 and CDR2 sequences are MGHRA and YSYEKL. CDR3 nucleotide sequence: TGCGCCAGCAGCCTCAAGACAGGGACGGTCTATGGCTACACCTTC. Translating it yields CASSLKTGTVYGYTF.

This sequence joins TRBV13 and TRBJ2-3; possibly TRBD2 for D (7 bases). Trimming took off 0 bases at V and 2 bases at J, with 9 bases between the two ends. CDR1 is PRHDT and CDR2 is FYEKMQ in the germline V gene (reference sequence). There are 15 residues in the CDR3. CDR3 region: CASSLGGGVTDTQYF. DNA for the CDR3: TGTGCCAGCAGCTTAGGAGGGGGGGTCACAGATACGCAGTATTTT.